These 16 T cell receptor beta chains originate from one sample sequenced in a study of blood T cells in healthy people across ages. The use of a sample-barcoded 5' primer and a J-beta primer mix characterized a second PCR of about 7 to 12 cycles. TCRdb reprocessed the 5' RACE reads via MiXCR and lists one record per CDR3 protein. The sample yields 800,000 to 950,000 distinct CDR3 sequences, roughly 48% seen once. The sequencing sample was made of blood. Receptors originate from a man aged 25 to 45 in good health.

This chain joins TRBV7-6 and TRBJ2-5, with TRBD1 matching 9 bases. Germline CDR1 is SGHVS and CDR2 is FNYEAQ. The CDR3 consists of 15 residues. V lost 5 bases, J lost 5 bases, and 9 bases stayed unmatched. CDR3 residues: CASSLGDRDDETQYF. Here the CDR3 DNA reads TGTGCCAGCAGCCTGGGGGACAGGGACGACGAGACCCAGTACTTC.

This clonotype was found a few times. The CDR3 DNA follows: TGCGCTGGGGCCCAGGGAACTAGCACAGATACGCAGTATTTT. It translates to CAGAQGTSTDTQYF. V is TRBV5-1 and J is TRBJ2-3, with D perhaps matching TRBD1 (5 bases). The CDR3 runs to 14 residues. The germline gives CDR1 SGHRS, CDR2 YFSETQ.

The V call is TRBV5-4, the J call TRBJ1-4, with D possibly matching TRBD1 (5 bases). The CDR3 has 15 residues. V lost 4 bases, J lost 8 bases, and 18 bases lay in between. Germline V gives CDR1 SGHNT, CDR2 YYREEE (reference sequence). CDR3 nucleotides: TGTGCCAGCAGCCCGGGGCGGTCTGGTGGAGAAAAACTGTTTTTT. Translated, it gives CASSPGRSGGEKLFF.

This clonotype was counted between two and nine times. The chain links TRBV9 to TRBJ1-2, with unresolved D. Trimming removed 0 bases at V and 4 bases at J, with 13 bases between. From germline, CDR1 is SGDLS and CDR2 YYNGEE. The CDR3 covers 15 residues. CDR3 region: CASSVAGGMAYGYTF. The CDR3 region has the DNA TGTGCCAGCAGCGTAGCTGGAGGGATGGCCTATGGCTACACCTTC.

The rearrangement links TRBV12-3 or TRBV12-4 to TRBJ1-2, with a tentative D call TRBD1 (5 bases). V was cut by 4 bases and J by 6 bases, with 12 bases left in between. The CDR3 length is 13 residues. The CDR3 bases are TGTGCCAGCAGTTCTCTACTGGGGCATGGCTACACCTTC. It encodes CASSSLLGHGYTF.

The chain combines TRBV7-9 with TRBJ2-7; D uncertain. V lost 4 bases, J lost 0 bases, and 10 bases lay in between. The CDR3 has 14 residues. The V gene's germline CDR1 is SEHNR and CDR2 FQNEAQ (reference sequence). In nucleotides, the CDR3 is TGTGCCAGCAGCTCCGCGACGGACTCCTACGAGCAGTACTTC. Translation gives CASSSATDSYEQYF.

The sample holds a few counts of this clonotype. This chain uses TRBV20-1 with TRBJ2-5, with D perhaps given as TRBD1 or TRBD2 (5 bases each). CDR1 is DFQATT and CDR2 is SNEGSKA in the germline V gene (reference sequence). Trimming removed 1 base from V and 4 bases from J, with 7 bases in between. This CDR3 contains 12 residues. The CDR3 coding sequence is TGCAGTGCTAGAGGGGGGACAGAGACCCAGTACTTC. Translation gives CSARGGTETQYF.

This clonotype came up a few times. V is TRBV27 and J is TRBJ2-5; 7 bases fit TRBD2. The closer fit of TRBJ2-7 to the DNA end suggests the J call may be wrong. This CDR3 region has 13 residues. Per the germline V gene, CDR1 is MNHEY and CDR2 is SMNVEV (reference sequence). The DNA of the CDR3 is TGTGCCAGCAGTTCCTGGACTAGGGACGAGCAGTACTTC. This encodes CASSSWTRDEQYF.

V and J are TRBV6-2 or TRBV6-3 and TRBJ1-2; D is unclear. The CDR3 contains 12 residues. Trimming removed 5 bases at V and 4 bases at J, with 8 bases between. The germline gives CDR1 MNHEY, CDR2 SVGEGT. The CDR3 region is CASSRLSYGYTF. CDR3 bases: TGTGCCAGCAGTCGTCTTAGCTATGGCTACACCTTC.

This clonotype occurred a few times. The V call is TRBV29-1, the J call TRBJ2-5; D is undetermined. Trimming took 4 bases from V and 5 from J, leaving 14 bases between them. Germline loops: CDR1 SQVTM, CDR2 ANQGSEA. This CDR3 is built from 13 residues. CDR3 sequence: CSVGQPNAETQYF. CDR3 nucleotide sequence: TGCAGCGTTGGACAACCCAACGCGGAGACCCAGTACTTC.

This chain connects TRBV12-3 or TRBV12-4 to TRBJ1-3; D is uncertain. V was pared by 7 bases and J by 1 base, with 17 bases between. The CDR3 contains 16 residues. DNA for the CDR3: TGTGCCAGCACCCCCGGCGGGAGAAATTCTGGAAACACCATATATTTT. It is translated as CASTPGGRNSGNTIYF.

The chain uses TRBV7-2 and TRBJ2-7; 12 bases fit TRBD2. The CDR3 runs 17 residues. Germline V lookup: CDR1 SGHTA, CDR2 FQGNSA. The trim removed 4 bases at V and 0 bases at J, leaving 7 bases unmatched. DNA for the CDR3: TGTGCCAGCAGCTCTGTGGGACTAGCGGGCAACTCCTACGAGCAGTACTTC. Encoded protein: CASSSVGLAGNSYEQYF.

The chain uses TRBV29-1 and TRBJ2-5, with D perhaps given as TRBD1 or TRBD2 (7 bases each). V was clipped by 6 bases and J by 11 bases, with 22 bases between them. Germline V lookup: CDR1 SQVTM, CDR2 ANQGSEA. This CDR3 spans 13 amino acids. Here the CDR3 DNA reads TGCAGCGTGGTGCAAGGGGGCGCGGGAGAGCAGTACTTC. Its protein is CSVVQGGAGEQYF.

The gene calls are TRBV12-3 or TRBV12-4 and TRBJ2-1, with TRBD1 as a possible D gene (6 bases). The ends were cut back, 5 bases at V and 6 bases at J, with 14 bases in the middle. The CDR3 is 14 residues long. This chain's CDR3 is CASSRTETFNEQFF. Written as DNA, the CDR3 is TGTGCCAGCAGTCGGACAGAAACTTTCAATGAGCAGTTCTTC.

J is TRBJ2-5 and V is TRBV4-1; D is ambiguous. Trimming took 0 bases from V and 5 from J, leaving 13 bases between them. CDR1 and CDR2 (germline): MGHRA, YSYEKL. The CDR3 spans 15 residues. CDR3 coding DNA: TGCGCCAGCAGCCAAGACCCTTCCCGGGTGGAGACCCAGTACTTC. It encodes CASSQDPSRVETQYF.

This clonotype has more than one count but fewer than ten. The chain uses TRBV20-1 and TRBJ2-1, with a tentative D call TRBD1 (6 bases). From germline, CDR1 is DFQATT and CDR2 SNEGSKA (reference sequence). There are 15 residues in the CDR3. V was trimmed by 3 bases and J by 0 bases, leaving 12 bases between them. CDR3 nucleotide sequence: TGCAGTGCTAGGCCCGGACAGAGCTCCTACAATGAGCAGTTCTTC. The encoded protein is CSARPGQSSYNEQFF.